This T cell receptor beta chain was captured by sequencing in a study of blood T cells in healthy people across ages. Points from the study as a whole: Aged donors had fewer naive CD4+ cells and lower diversity than long-lived donors. Naive and antigen-experienced cells could not be conclusively compared, given unsorted PBMCs.

Total RNA, at least 5 micrograms per sample, was extracted from PBMCs. Concerning this clonotype: Its antigen remains unknown.

V lost 0 bases and J lost 2, with 11 bases in between. Germline assignment: CDR1 SGHRS and CDR2 YFSETQ. The CDR3 is 15 residues long. PCR was performed a second time for about 7 to 11 cycles using a sample-barcoded 5' primer and a J-beta primer mix. There were at least 3 million CDR3-containing paired-end reads obtained from each sample. TCRdb reprocessed the 5' RACE reads with MiXCR, giving one entry per CDR3 protein. The sample holds hundreds of thousands of distinct CDR3 sequences, less than 80% seen once. The V gene is TRBV5-1, the J gene TRBJ2-5; D is undetermined. Sequenced input: blood. The receptor comes from a man aged 25-40 years in good health. The CDR3 loop is CASSLAGSEQETQYF. In DNA, the CDR3 is TGCGCCAGCAGCTTGGCCGGGTCAGAACAAGAGACCCAGTACTTC. The full variable domain, in which reference TRBV5-1 and TRBJ2-5 provide the parts outside the CDR3, is KAGVTQTPRYLIKTRGQQVTLSCSPISGHRSVSWYQQTPGQGLQFLFEYFSETQRNKGNFPGRFSGRQFSNSRSEMNVSTLELGDSALYLCASSLAGSEQETQYFGPGTRLLVL.